The T cell receptor beta chain under discussion was sequenced for a study of cytomegalovirus exposure and HLA in healthy donors. The primer mix had 60 Vbeta and 13 Jbeta primers. Only in-frame clones appear in the TCRdb table, and some are missing; sequencing was by immunoSEQ multiplex PCR. The sample lists around 190,000 clones, around four fifths occurring once. The CDR3 has 14 residues. The V segment lost 1 base and the J segment 13 bases; nucleotides outside the gene matches: 10. Germline assignment: CDR1 MDHEN and CDR2 SYDVKM. This clone occurred once. Its matching antigen is unknown. Findings and caveats of the study: In a later analysis, at a false discovery rate of 0.05, 17,000 or so TCR beta sequences matched HLA alleles. The study recorded about 150 TCR beta chains that were cytomegalovirus-associated. With DRB1 most and HLA-C fewest, TCR association rates differed between HLA loci in a later analysis. In an earlier analysis, about 87% or about 30%: the productive usage of most TCR beta V segments.

This TCR was sampled from a man aged 35 to 55 in good health and CMV-seropositive. Sequenced material: PBMCs. V usage is TRBV28 and J usage is TRBJ1-5; 7 bases line up with TRBD1. The CDR3 nucleotides are TGTGCCAGCAGTTTATCGACTTGGGACAGTGCACAGCATTTT. The encoded protein is CASSLSTWDSAQHF.